This TCR beta chain emerged from a study of T cell responses to AZD1222 COVID-19 vaccine (dated by TCRdb to about 2021). For the study in its entirety: Because spike-specific TCR depth and breadth did not differ between the two schedules, AZD1222 recipients who got a second dose at roughly 4 weeks were pooled with those who got a second dose at roughly 12 weeks. A total of 233 trial participants underwent TCR sequencing, of whom approximately 200 had received two doses of AZD1222 and 26 had received two doses of the MenACWY control vaccine. Trial participants were enrolled by age into 18-55, 56-69 and 70-plus year subgroups, with approximately 160, 26 and 62 TCR-sequenced participants respectively. What the work shows at the level of the full study, not this receptor alone: Because no samples from the day 14 peak response were available, repertoires could be characterized only after the peak T cell response. Most participants were white British and females outnumbered males, and the authors suggested that clonal diversity may have been underestimated. The 56-69-year group was small, and its depth increase did not reach significance, likely because of low power. Conclusions about previously exposed vaccinees are limited, since just a handful of AZD1222 recipients were seropositive for SARS-CoV-2 at baseline. Vaccine-associated CD4 TCRs spanned the whole spike protein, with dominant responses in regions 160-218 and 743-854. Epitopes outside the regions mutated in the B.1.351 and B.1.1.7 variants were reportedly recognized by nearly half of the unique spike-specific TCRs. After two AZD1222 doses, both the breadth and the depth of spike-specific TCRs were significantly higher than at day 0 and than in MenACWY recipients.

As regards this clone: Its antigen remains unidentified. The sample holds no much larger clone one base away, and base qualities are not on file.

The intended sense of this specimen's time point label: baseline before first vaccination. Vaccinee samples were obtained from the UK trials COV001 and COV002, which included a single-blind randomized controlled phase 2/3 trial of AZD1222 (ChAdOx1 nCoV-19) in healthy adults. Trial participant PBMC samples were collected at day 0 and day 28 after the second dose for TCRbeta chain sequencing. The CDR3 regions of human TCRbeta chains were analyzed by immunosequencing. Regarding the original processing steps: TCRs in the repertoires were compared against a reference library of SARS-CoV-2-specific TCRs that had been generated with the MIRA antigen-specificity platform. Breadth was defined as the fraction of unique TCRs that were SARS-CoV-2-associated, and depth was defined as the fraction of total T cells that were SARS-CoV-2-associated. Using the MIRA data, each spike-specific TCR was assigned both to the spike region to which the TCR was reactive and to a CD4 or CD8 class. Log10-transformed breadth and depth values were compared by one-way ANOVA with Sidak's multiple comparisons tests. TCRdb took this table from immuneACCESS and kept in-frame rearrangements with V and J called. Such tables lack part of the clones; where checked against another copy, unresolved V genes explain under half of the gap, and the rest is unexplained. Clone size and the V and J calls come from that table; the DNA yielded D and trimming. This sample comprises 120,000 to 150,000 clones, 85% to 95% of them detected only once. Of the sample, approximately 2% is held by the ten largest clones.

V and J are truncated by 6 bases and 1 base respectively, leaving an intervening sequence of 10 bases. CDR1 and CDR2, looked up from the germline V gene, are MNHEY and SVGAGI. Spanning cysteine to phenylalanine, the CDR3 consists of 14 amino acids. The CDR3 DNA has 42 bases and is translated from base 1. This clonotype was sampled from an adult in good health. The sequence links TRBV6-5 to TRBJ1-3, with the D gene call left open. Material: peripheral blood, obtained on day 0 of AZD1222 vaccination. Here the CDR3 is given as CASSLQKSGNTIYF. In nucleotide form, the sequence is TGTGCCAGCAGCCTACAGAAATCTGGAAACACCATATATTTT.